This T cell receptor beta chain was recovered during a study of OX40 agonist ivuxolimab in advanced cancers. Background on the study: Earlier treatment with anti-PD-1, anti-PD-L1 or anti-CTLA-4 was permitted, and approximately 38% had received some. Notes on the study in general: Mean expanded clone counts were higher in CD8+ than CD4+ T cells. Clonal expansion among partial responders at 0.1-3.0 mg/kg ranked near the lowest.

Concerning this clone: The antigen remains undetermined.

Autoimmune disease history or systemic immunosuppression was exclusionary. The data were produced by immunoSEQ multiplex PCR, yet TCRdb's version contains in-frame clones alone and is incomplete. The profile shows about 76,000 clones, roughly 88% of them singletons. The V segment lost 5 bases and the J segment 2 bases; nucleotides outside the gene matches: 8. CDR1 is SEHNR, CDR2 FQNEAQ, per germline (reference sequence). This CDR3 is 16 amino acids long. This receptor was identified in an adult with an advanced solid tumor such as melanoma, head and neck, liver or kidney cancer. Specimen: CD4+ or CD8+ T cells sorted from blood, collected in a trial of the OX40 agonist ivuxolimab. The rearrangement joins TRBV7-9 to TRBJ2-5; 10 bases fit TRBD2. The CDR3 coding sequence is TGTGCCAGCAGCCGAGGCAGCGGGAGGGGTCAAGAGACCCAGTACTTC. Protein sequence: CASSRGSGRGQETQYF.